A single sample gave rise to the 15 T cell receptor beta chains below, sequenced in a study of T cells after yellow fever vaccination. TCRdb itself ran the 5' RACE reads through MiXCR, one entry per CDR3 protein. The data contain hundreds of thousands of distinct CDR3 sequences, around 10% of them seen just once; the ten biggest clones take up roughly 18%. The specimen comprised PBMCs, sampled on the day of the first yellow fever vaccination. The receptors stem from a man between 18 and 29 years old who received the YFV17D yellow fever vaccine.

This clonotype was seen only a few times. The V gene is TRBV11-2, the J gene TRBJ1-5; 7 bases are a match to TRBD1. This CDR3 region has 18 residues. Germline V gene lookup returns CDR1 SGHAT and CDR2 FQNNGV. V was clipped by 3 bases and J by 0 bases; unmatched bases: 11. CDR3 nucleotide sequence: TGTGCCAGCAGCTTCGGGAGGACAGGAACCTATAGCAATCAGCCCCAGCATTTT. Translation gives CASSFGRTGTYSNQPQHF.

The V call is TRBV28, the J call TRBJ2-4; D is perhaps TRBD1 (6 bases). V lost 5 bases and J 8 bases, leaving 13 bases between the germline ends. This CDR3 is 13 amino acids long. Germline-derived CDR1 and CDR2 are MDHEN and SYDVKM. CDR3 nucleotide sequence: TGTGCCAGCAGTACCGGACAGAGGGACATTCAGTACTTC. Translation gives CASSTGQRDIQYF.

The chain is built from TRBV24-1 and TRBJ2-3; the D is unclear. Trimming removed 3 bases at V and 2 bases at J, with 5 bases between. The CDR3 extends over 13 amino acids. The V gene's germline CDR1 is KGHDR and CDR2 SFDVKD. CDR3 sequence reads: CATSDEITDTQYF. Here the CDR3 DNA reads TGTGCCACCAGTGATGAGATCACAGATACGCAGTATTTT.

The chain combines TRBV12-3 or TRBV12-4 with TRBJ2-5, with a tentative D call TRBD2 (6 bases). Trimming took off 7 bases at V and 2 bases at J, with 14 bases between the two ends. CDR3 length: 14 residues. For the CDR3, the DNA is TGTGCCAGCATCGCCGACGGGGGACAAGAGACCCAGTACTTC. This translates into CASIADGGQETQYF.

This clonotype has just a few counts. The rearrangement joins TRBV7-9 to TRBJ1-6; 8 bases line up with TRBD1. V dropped 6 bases and J dropped 7; count of bases not matched to a gene: 8. CDR3 size: 15 residues. Germline CDR1 and CDR2: SEHNR and FQNEAQ (reference sequence). CDR3 in amino acids: CASRDLGQANSPLHF. In nucleotides, the CDR3 is TGTGCCAGCAGGGACTTGGGACAGGCAAATTCACCCCTCCACTTT.

This clonotype was seen only a few times. The CDR3 sequence is CASSLLSGGAYNEQFF. The CDR3 DNA reads as TGTGCCAGCAGCTTACTTAGCGGGGGGGCCTACAATGAGCAGTTCTTC. V usage is TRBV7-3 and J usage is TRBJ2-1; 11 bases map to TRBD2. The trim removed 2 bases at V and 2 bases at J, leaving 2 bases unmatched. CDR3 length equals 16 residues. CDR1 and CDR2 (germline): SGHTA, FQGTGA.

V and J are TRBV12-3 or TRBV12-4 and TRBJ1-5, with D possibly TRBD1 on 5 matching bases. The CDR3 contains 16 residues. The V end was cut by 5 bases, the J end by 7 bases, with 21 bases between. This CDR3 reads CASSPPLLGVYQPQHF. CDR3 DNA sequence: TGTGCCAGCAGTCCCCCCCTGCTGGGGGTCTACCAGCCCCAGCATTTT.

The CDR3 nucleotides are TGTGCCAGCAGCCAAATCCCGCGGGCAGGAGATGGCTACACCTTC. Translation: CASSQIPRAGDGYTF. The rearrangement uses TRBV14 and TRBJ1-2; no clear D. The CDR3 is made up of 15 amino acids. Trimming took 2 bases from V and 6 from J, leaving 16 bases between them. In germline, CDR1 is SGHDN, CDR2 FVKESK.

This clonotype was counted a few times. V and J are TRBV5-1 and TRBJ1-1; D may be TRBD1 (6 bases). CDR1 and CDR2 (germline): SGHRS, YFSETQ. This CDR3 is built from 13 residues. V shed 9 bases and J shed 1 base, with 13 bases lying between them. The CDR3 reads CATGGGGNTEAFF. CDR3 coding DNA: TGCGCCACCGGGGGCGGGGGGAACACTGAAGCTTTCTTT.

The gene calls are TRBV20-1 and TRBJ1-1; 11 nucleotides line up with TRBD1. The germline V gene has CDR1 DFQATT and CDR2 SNEGSKA (reference sequence). The junction had 2 bases not matched to a gene; V was cut back by 0 bases and J by 5 bases. CDR3 length: 14 residues. The DNA of the CDR3 is TGCAGTGCTAGAGAAGGGACAGGGGGAACTGAAGCTTTCTTT. Protein: CSAREGTGGTEAFF.

This clonotype was seen a few times. One end of the junction does not line up with germline, which may come from a read error. This rearrangement joins TRBV5-5 to TRBJ2-4; D possibly uses TRBD1 or TRBD2 (5 bases each). The CDR3 consists of 12 residues. Germline V gives CDR1 SGHKS, CDR2 YYEKEE (reference sequence). CDR3 coding DNA: TGTGCCAGCAGCTTGGTCGTGGGACGAAATTTTTTC. Translation: CASSLVVGRNFF.

The sample holds a few counts of this clonotype. The CDR3 nucleotides read TGTGCCAGCAGCCAAAAGGCGGGCAGGGAGAACTATGGCTACACCTTC. Its protein product is CASSQKAGRENYGYTF. The rearrangement links TRBV4-2 to TRBJ1-2; the D gene is possibly TRBD1 (5 bases). Germline CDR1 and CDR2: LGHNA and YNFKEQ. The CDR3 runs 16 residues. Between the trimmed V and J ends, which lost 2 bases and 2 bases, there was a span of 15 bases.

This clonotype occurred many times. The chain combines TRBV10-3 with TRBJ2-3, with D possibly TRBD2 on 6 matching bases. Trimming pared 8 bases from V and 6 bases from J, leaving 15 bases between. From germline, CDR1 is ENHRY and CDR2 SYGVKD. The CDR3 sequence is 13 residues long. The DNA of the CDR3 is TGTGCCATCTCTATGGGCGGGGTCGATACGCAGTATTTT. It translates to CAISMGGVDTQYF.

The chain uses TRBV7-2 and TRBJ2-4; TRBD2 matches 7 bases. The germline gives CDR1 SGHTA, CDR2 FQGNSA. J lost 2 bases, V lost 0 bases, and 4 bases had no gene match. The CDR3 is 16 residues long. The CDR3 region is CASSLAHGGSKNIQYF. The CDR3 nucleotides are TGTGCCAGCAGCTTAGCGCACGGGGGGTCCAAAAACATTCAGTACTTC.

DNA for the CDR3: TGTGCCAGCACTCCCGACAGGTTCTATAATTCACCCCTCCACTTT. Its translation is CASTPDRFYNSPLHF. The chain links TRBV12-3 or TRBV12-4 to TRBJ1-6, with D tentatively TRBD1 (6 bases). Deletions cut 7 bases from V and 3 bases from J, with 13 bases between. CDR3 length: 15 residues.